This is a list of T cell receptor beta chains from one sample in a study of blood T cells in healthy people across ages. Each CDR3 protein is one row after TCRdb ran MiXCR on the 5' RACE reads. The data hold roughly 1.4 million distinct CDR3 sequences, with approximately 59% observed a single time. Source material: blood. All receptors derive from a young man in good health. Each CDR3 is given with its conserved first and last residue. A D gene is named only where the DNA matches it firmly. Rows may omit the clone size; those that give it use once, few, many or a size class.

>few|TRBV7-6|TRBJ2-7|TRBD1|17
CASSLGAYGQGSYEQYF
TGTGCCAGCAGCTTAGGGGCCTACGGACAGGGGTCCTACGAGCAGTACTTC
>-|TRBV10-3|TRBJ2-5|TRBD1|15
CAISDLGQGINEQYF
TGTGCCATCAGTGACCTGGGACAGGGGATCAATGAGCAGTACTTC
>few|TRBV12-3/TRBV12-4|TRBJ2-6|TRBD2|15
CASSLGLAGANVLTF
TGTGCCAGCAGTTTAGGACTAGCCGGGGCCAACGTCCTGACTTTC
>-|TRBV7-9|TRBJ2-1|-|17
CASSLGSGISSYNEQFF
TGTGCCAGCAGCTTAGGTAGCGGTATAAGCTCCTACAATGAGCAGTTCTTC
>few|TRBV6-6|TRBJ2-7|-|14
CASSGTPSFYEQYF
TGTGCCAGCAGTGGGACCCCCTCCTTCTACGAGCAGTACTTC
>-|TRBV29-1|TRBJ2-1|TRBD2|15
CSVEEMAGVNNEQFF
TGCAGCGTTGAAGAGATGGCGGGAGTAAACAATGAGCAGTTCTTC
>-|TRBV4-3|TRBJ2-7|TRBD2|16
CASSQDTSGGTYEQYF
TGCGCCAGCAGCCAAGATACTAGCGGGGGAACCTACGAGCAGTACTTC
>-|TRBV11-2|TRBJ1-6|-|18
CASSHSGAYSSYNSPLHF
TGTGCCAGCAGCCATTCCGGGGCGTACAGCTCCTATAATTCACCCCTCCACTTT
>-|TRBV6-5|TRBJ2-7|TRBD2|14
CASSYSGGSDEQYF
TGTGCCAGCAGTTATTCGGGCGGGAGCGACGAGCAGTACTTC
>-|TRBV10-3|TRBJ2-1|-|11
CATDGGNEQFF
TGTGCCACCGACGGGGGCAATGAGCAGTTCTTC
>-|TRBV29-1|TRBJ2-4|-|16
CSVEEGTRVGKNIQYF
TGCAGCGTTGAAGAAGGAACGAGGGTCGGCAAAAACATTCAGTACTTC
>-|TRBV7-9|TRBJ2-7|-|12
CASSFEGIEQYF
TGTGCCAGCAGCTTTGAAGGGATCGAGCAGTACTTC
>-|TRBV4-1|TRBJ2-1|-|14
CASSREGPNNEQFF
TGCGCCAGCAGCCGAGAAGGGCCAAACAATGAGCAGTTCTTC
>-|TRBV6-1|TRBJ2-3|-|18
CASAREAPGQPYTDTQYF
TGTGCCAGCGCCCGGGAGGCTCCGGGACAGCCATACACAGATACGCAGTATTTT
>-|TRBV4-2|TRBJ2-7|-|15
CASSRRGTRDHEQYF
TGTGCCAGCAGCCGAAGAGGGACAAGGGACCACGAGCAGTACTTC
>few|TRBV12-3/TRBV12-4|TRBJ2-4|TRBD2|16
CASSWGTSGNKNIQYF
TGTGCCAGCAGTTGGGGGACTAGCGGAAACAAAAACATTCAGTACTTC
>-|TRBV4-1|TRBJ2-1|-|14
CASSPVTPYNEQFF
TGCGCCAGCAGCCCCGTTACCCCCTACAATGAGCAGTTCTTC
>-|TRBV20-1|TRBJ1-5|TRBD1|12
CSAWTGDQPQHF
TGCAGTGCCTGGACAGGGGATCAGCCCCAGCATTTT
>-|TRBV3-1|TRBJ2-1|-|18
CASSQDLYMDYSYNEQFF
TGTGCCAGCAGCCAAGATCTTTATATGGACTACTCCTACAATGAGCAGTTCTTC
>many|TRBV5-6|TRBJ2-6|-|16
CASSLAFSPRANVLTF
TGTGCCAGCAGCTTGGCCTTTTCCCCCAGGGCCAACGTCCTGACTTTC
>-|TRBV7-2|TRBJ1-5|-|13
CASSPQVRQPQHF
TGTGCCAGCAGCCCCCAGGTTCGGCAGCCCCAGCATTTT
>-|TRBV18|TRBJ2-7|TRBD2|14
CASKAGTSGDEQYF
TGTGCCAGCAAAGCCGGGACTAGCGGGGACGAGCAGTACTTC
>few|TRBV13|TRBJ2-7|TRBD1|13
CASGTGIANEQYF
TGTGCCAGCGGGACAGGTATTGCCAACGAGCAGTACTTC
>few|TRBV4-1|TRBJ2-1|-|13
CASSQDQYNEQFF
TGCGCCAGCAGCCAAGATCAATACAATGAGCAGTTCTTC
>-|TRBV12-3/TRBV12-4|TRBJ2-7|-|14
CASREAGGVYEQYF
TGTGCCAGCAGGGAGGCGGGTGGGGTTTACGAGCAGTACTTC
>-|TRBV11-2|TRBJ2-7|-|16
CASSLGFQTRRNEQYF
TGTGCCAGCAGCTTAGGGTTTCAAACTCGACGAAACGAGCAGTACTTC
>few|TRBV5-5|TRBJ2-2|-|13
CASSLWNTGELFF
TGTGCCAGCAGCTTGTGGAACACCGGGGAGCTGTTTTTT
>few|TRBV7-2|TRBJ2-3|-|14
CASRPGHSSDTQYF
TGTGCCAGCAGACCGGGACACTCCTCGGATACGCAGTATTTT
>-|TRBV5-1|TRBJ1-2|-|15
CASSSTPMTAGGYTF
TGCGCCAGCAGCTCGACCCCAATGACAGCGGGAGGCTACACCTTC
>few|TRBV10-3|TRBJ2-4|TRBD1|14
CAISSGTEGDIQYF
TGTGCCATCAGTTCCGGGACAGAAGGGGACATTCAGTACTTC
>-|TRBV4-1|TRBJ1-1|-|16
CASRSPRKGSNTEAFF
TGCGCCAGCAGGAGTCCAAGAAAGGGGTCGAACACTGAAGCTTTCTTT
>-|TRBV11-1|TRBJ2-1|TRBD1|15
CASSLSGTGLVWQFF
TGTGCCAGCAGCTTATCCGGGACAGGGTTGGTTTGGCAGTTCTTC
>-|TRBV2|TRBJ2-3|-|16
CASSEGANPGLDTQYF
TGTGCCAGCAGTGAAGGGGCCAACCCAGGGTTGGATACGCAGTATTTT
>-|TRBV7-7|TRBJ2-3|TRBD1|16
CASSLGTGGPADTQYF
TGTGCTAGCAGCCTAGGGACAGGGGGACCGGCAGATACGCAGTATTTT
>-|TRBV6-4|TRBJ2-7|TRBD1|13
CASSALTGTEQYF
TGTGCCAGCAGTGCCCTGACAGGGACCGAGCAGTACTTC
>-|TRBV7-8|TRBJ2-4|-|16
CASSNRVGGAKNIQYF
TGTGCCAGCAGCAACAGGGTTGGTGGAGCCAAAAACATTCAGTACTTC
>-|TRBV25-1|TRBJ1-2|-|14
CASSETGLRNGYTF
TGTGCCAGCAGTGAGACGGGACTCCGGAATGGCTACACCTTC
>-|TRBV7-9|TRBJ1-2|-|19
CASSLLVATDPQKGYGYTF
TGTGCCAGCAGCTTATTAGTCGCGACAGACCCACAAAAAGGCTATGGCTACACCTTC
>-|TRBV4-3|TRBJ2-3|-|15
CASSQDGREADTQYF
TGCGCCAGCAGCCAAGATGGCAGGGAGGCAGATACGCAGTATTTT
>-|TRBV6-2/TRBV6-3|TRBJ2-7|TRBD1|15
CASRGDRERIRYQYF
TGTGCCAGCAGAGGGGACAGGGAGAGGATACGCTATCAGTACTTC
>-|TRBV27|TRBJ1-5|TRBD1|13
CASGQGDYQPQHF
TGTGCCAGCGGACAGGGGGATTATCAGCCCCAGCATTTT
>-|TRBV4-2|TRBJ2-6|-|19
CASSQLGSLLNPGANVLTF
TGTGCCAGCAGCCAACTTGGTTCCCTGCTGAACCCTGGGGCCAACGTCCTGACTTTC